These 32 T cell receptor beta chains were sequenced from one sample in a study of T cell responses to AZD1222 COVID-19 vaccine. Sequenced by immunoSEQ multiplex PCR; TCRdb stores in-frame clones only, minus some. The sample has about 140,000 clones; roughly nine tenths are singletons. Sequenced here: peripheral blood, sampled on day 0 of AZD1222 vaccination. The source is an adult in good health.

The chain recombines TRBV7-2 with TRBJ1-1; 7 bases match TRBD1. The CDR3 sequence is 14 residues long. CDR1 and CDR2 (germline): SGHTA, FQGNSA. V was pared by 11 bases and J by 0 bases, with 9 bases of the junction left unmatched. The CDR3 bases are TGTGCCTCCCAGTTAGGGACAGTGAACACTGAAGCTTTCTTT. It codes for CASQLGTVNTEAFF.

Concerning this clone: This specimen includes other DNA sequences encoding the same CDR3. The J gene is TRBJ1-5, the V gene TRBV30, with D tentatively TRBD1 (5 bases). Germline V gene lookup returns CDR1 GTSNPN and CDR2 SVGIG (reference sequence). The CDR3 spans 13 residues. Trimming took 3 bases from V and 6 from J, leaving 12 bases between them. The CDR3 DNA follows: TGTGCCTGGAGCGGGGGAGCAGGTCAGCCCCAGCATTTT. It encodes CAWSGGAGQPQHF.

CDR3 nucleotides: TGTGCCAGTAGTATGGAGGGAGCGGGAGGAATCCGGGCAGATACGCAGTATTTT. Translating it yields CASSMEGAGGIRADTQYF. The rearrangement uses TRBV19 and TRBJ2-3; 9 bases agree with TRBD2. The CDR3 sequence is 18 residues long. Losses at the gene ends were 3 bases for V and 4 bases for J; bases not matched to a gene: 14. Looked up from germline, CDR1 is LNHDA and CDR2 is SQIVND (reference sequence). Looking up the rest from reference TRBV19 and TRBJ2-3 gives the full variable domain: DGGITQSPKYLFRKEGQNVTLSCEQNLNHDAMYWYRQDPGQGLRLIYYSQIVNDFQKGDIAEGYSVSREKKESFPLTVTSAQKNPTAFYLCASSMEGAGGIRADTQYFGPGTRLTVL.

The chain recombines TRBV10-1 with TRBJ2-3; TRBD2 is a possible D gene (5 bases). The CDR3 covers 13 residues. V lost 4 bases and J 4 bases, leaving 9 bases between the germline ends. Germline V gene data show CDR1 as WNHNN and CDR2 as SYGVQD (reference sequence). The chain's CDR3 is CASSGGVADTQYF. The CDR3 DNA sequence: TGCGCCAGCAGTGGGGGAGTCGCAGATACGCAGTATTTT.

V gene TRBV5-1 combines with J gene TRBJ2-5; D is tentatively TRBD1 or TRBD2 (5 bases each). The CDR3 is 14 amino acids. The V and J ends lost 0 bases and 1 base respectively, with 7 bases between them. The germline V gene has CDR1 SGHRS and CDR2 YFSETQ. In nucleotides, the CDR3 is TGCGCCAGCAGCTTGGCTGGGACCCAAGAGACCCAGTACTTC. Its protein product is CASSLAGTQETQYF.

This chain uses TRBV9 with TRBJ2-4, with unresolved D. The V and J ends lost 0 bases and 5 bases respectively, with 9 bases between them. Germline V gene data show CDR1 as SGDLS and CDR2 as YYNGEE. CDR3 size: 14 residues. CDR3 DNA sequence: TGTGCCAGCAGCGTAGGGCCTGCTGAAAACATTCAGTACTTC. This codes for CASSVGPAENIQYF.

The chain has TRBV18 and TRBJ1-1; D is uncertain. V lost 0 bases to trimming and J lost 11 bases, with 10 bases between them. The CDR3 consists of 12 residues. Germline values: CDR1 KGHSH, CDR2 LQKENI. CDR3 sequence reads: CASSPPGYDAFF. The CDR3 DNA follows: TGTGCCAGCTCACCACCAGGGTATGATGCTTTCTTT.

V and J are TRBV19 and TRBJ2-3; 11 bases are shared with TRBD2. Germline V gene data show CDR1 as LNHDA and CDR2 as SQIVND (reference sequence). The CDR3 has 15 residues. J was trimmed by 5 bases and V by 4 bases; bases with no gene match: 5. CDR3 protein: CASSTRSGGGDTQYF. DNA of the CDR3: TGTGCCAGTAGTACGCGTAGCGGGGGGGGAGATACGCAGTATTTT.

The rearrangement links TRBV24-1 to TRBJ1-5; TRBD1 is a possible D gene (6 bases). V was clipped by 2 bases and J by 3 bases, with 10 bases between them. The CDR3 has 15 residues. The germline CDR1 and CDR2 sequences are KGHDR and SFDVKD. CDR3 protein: CATSDSTGPNQPQHF. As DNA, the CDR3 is TGTGCCACCAGTGATTCCACAGGGCCCAATCAGCCCCAGCATTTT.

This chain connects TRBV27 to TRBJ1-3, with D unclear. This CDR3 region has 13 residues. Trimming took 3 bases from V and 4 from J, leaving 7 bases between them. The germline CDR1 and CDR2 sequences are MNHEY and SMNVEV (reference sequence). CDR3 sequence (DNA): TGTGCCAGCAGTTTGTTGAGAGGAAACACCATATATTTT. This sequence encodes CASSLLRGNTIYF.

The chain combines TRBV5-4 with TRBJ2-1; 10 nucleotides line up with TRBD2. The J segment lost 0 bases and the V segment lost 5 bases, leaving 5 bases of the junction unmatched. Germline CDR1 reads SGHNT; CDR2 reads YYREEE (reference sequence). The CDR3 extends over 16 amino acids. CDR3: CASSFPSGSSYNEQFF. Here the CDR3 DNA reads TGTGCCAGCAGTTTTCCTAGCGGGAGCTCCTACAATGAGCAGTTCTTC. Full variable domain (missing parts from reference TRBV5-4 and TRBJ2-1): ETGVTQSPTHLIKTRGQQVTLRCSSQSGHNTVSWYQQALGQGPQFIFQYYREEENGRGNFPPRFSGLQFPNYSSELNVNALELDDSALYLCASSFPSGSSYNEQFFGPGTRLTVL.

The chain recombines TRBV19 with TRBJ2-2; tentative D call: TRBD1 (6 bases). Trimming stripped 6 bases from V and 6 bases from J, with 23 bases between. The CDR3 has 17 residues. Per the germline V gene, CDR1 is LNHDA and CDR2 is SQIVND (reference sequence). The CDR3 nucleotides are TGTGCCAGTAGCAACCGGCCACCAGGGGTTTTGGCCGGGGAGCTGTTTTTT. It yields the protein CASSNRPPGVLAGELFF.

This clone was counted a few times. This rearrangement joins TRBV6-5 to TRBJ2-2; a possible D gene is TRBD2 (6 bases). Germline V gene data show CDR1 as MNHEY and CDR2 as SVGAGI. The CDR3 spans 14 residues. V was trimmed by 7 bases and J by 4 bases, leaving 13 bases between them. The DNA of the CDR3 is TGTGCCAGCAACCCGACTAGTGGCACCGGGGAGCTGTTTTTT. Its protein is CASNPTSGTGELFF.

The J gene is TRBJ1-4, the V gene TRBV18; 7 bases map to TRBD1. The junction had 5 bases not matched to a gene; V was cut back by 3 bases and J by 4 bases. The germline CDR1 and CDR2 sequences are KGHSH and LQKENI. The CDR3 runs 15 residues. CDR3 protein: CASSPSGTDNEKLFF. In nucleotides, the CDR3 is TGTGCCAGCTCACCCTCCGGGACAGATAATGAAAAACTGTTTTTT. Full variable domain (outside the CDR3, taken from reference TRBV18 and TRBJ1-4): NAGVMQNPRHLVRRRGQEARLRCSPMKGHSHVYWYRQLPEEGLKFMVYLQKENIIDESGMPKERFSAEFPKEGPSILRIQQVVRGDSAAYFCASSPSGTDNEKLFFGSGTQLSVL.

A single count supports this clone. The CDR3 protein is CASSTLGGGNTIYF. The CDR3 nucleotides read TGTGCCAGCAGCACTTTGGGAGGTGGAAACACCATATATTTT. The chain joins TRBV11-2 to TRBJ1-3, with D uncertain. Trimming cost V 5 bases and J 3 bases, with 11 bases left between them. Germline lookup yields CDR1 SGHAT and CDR2 FQNNGV. The CDR3 covers 14 residues.

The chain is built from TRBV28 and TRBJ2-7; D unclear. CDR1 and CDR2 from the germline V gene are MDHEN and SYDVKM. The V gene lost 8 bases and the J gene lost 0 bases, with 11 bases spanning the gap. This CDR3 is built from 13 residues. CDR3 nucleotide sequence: TGTGCCAGCTATCCCTCAAGCTCCTACGAGCAGTACTTC. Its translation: CASYPSSSYEQYF.

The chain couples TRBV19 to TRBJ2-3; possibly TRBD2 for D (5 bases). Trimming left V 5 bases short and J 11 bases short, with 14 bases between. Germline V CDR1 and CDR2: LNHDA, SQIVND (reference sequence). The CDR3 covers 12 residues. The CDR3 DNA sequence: TGTGCCAGTAGTGCCCGGGGTGGTGGGCAGTATTTT. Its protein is CASSARGGGQYF.

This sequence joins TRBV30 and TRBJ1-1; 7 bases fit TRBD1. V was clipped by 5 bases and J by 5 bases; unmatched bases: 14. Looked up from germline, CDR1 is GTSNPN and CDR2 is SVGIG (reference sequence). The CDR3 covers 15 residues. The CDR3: CAWGDSSYGRTEAFF. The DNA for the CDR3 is TGTGCCTGGGGGGACAGTAGTTACGGTCGGACTGAAGCTTTCTTT.

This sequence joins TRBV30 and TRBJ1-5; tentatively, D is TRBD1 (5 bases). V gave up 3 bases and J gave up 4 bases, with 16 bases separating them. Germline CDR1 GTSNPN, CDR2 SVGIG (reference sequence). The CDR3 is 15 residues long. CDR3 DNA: TGTGCCTGGAGGAATCAGGGCTCCGGAAATCAGCCCCAGCATTTT. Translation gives CAWRNQGSGNQPQHF.

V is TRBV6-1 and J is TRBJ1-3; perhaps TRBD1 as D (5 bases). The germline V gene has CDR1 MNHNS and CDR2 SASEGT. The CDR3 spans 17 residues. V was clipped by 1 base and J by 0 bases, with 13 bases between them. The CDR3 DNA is TGTGCCAGCAGTGAAGTCCCGGGACCTAGCTCTGGAAACACCATATATTTT. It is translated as CASSEVPGPSSGNTIYF.

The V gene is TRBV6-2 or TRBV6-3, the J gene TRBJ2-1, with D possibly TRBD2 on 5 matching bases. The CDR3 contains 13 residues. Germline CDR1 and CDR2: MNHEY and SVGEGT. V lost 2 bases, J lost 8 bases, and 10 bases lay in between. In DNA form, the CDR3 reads TGTGCCAGCAGTTACCTCCCCGGGGATGAGCAGTTCTTC. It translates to CASSYLPGDEQFF.

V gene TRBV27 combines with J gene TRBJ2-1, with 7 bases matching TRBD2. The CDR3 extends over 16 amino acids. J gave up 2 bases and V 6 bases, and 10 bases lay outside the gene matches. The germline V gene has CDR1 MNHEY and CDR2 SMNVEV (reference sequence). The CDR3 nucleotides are TGTGCCAGCAGCCGTACTGGGGGGGTTCCCTACAATGAGCAGTTCTTC. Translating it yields CASSRTGGVPYNEQFF.

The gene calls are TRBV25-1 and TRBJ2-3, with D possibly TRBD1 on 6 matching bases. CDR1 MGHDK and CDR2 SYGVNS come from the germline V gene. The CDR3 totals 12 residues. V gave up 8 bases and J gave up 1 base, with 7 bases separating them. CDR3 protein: CASGGRTDTQYF. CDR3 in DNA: TGTGCCAGCGGGGGCCGCACAGATACGCAGTATTTT.

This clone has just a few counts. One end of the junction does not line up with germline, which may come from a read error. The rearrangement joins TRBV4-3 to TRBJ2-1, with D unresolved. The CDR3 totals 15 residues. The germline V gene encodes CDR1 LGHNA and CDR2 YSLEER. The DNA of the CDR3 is TGCGCCAGCAGCCAATCAATTACCCCCGGCAATCAGCAGTTCTTC. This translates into CASSQSITPGNQQFF.

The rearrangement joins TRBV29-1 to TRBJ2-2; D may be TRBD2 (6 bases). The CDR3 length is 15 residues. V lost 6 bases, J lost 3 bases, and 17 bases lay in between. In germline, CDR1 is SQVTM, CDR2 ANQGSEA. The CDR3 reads CSVRTGVSDTGELFF. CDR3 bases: TGCAGCGTCAGGACGGGGGTTTCGGACACCGGGGAGCTGTTTTTT.

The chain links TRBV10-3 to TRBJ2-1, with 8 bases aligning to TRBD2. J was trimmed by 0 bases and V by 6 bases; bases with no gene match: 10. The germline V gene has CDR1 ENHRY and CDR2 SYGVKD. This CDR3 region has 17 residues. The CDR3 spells CAISGTREMSSYNEQFF. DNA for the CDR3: TGTGCCATCAGCGGGACTAGGGAAATGAGCTCCTACAATGAGCAGTTCTTC.

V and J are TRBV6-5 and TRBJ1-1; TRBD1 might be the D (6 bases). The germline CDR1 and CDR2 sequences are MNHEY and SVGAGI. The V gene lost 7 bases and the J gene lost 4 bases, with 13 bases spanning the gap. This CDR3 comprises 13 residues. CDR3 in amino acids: CASTQVGGTEAFF. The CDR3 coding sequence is TGTGCCAGCACCCAGGTAGGGGGCACTGAAGCTTTCTTT.

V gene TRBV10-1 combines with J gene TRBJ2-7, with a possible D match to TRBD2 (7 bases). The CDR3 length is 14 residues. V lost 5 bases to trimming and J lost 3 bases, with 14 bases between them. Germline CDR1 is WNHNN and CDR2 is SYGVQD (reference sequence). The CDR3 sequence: CASSRGGLGYEQYF. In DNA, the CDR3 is TGCGCCAGCAGTAGGGGGGGATTGGGCTACGAGCAGTACTTC.

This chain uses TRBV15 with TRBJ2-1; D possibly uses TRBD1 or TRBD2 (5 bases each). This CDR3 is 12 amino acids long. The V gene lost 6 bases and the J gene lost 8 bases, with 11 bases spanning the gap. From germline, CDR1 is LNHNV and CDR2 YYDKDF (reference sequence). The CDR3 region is CATRRGSDEQFF. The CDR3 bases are TGTGCCACCAGGAGGGGTAGTGATGAGCAGTTCTTC.

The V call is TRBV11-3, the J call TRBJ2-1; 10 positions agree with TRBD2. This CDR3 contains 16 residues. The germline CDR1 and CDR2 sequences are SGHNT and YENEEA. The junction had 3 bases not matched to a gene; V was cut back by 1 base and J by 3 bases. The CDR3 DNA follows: TGTGCCAGCAGCTTAGGTACTAGCGGGGTCTACAATGAGCAGTTCTTC. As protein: CASSLGTSGVYNEQFF.

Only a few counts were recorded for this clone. CDR3 coding DNA: TGTGCCAGCCGGGACAGGTCTACGGACTCCTATAATTCACCCCTCCACTTT. Its translation is CASRDRSTDSYNSPLHF. The chain carries TRBV19 and TRBJ1-6, with 8 nucleotides matching TRBD1. The CDR3 extends over 17 amino acids. Germline V CDR1 and CDR2: LNHDA, SQIVND (reference sequence). V gave up 9 bases and J gave up 0 bases; unmatched junction bases: 10. Full variable domain (missing parts from reference TRBV19 and TRBJ1-6): DGGITQSPKYLFRKEGQNVTLSCEQNLNHDAMYWYRQDPGQGLRLIYYSQIVNDFQKGDIAEGYSVSREKKESFPLTVTSAQKNPTAFYLCASRDRSTDSYNSPLHFGNGTRLTVT.

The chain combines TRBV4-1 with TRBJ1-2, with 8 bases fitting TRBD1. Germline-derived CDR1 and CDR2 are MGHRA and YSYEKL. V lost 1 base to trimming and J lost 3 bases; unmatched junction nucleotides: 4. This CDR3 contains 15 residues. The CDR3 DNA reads TGCGCCAGCAGCCAAGCCTGGACAGGGCACTATGGCTACACCTTC. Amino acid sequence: CASSQAWTGHYGYTF.